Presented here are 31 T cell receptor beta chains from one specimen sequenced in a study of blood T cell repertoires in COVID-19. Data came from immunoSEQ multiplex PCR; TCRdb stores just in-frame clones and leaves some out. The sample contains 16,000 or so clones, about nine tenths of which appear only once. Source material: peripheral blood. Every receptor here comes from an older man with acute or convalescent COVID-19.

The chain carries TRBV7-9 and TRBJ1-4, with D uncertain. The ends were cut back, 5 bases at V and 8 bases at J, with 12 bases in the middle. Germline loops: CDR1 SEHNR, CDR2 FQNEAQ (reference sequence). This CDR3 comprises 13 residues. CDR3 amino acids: CASSPSGFEKLFF. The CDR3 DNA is TGTGCCAGCAGCCCCTCCGGTTTCGAAAAACTGTTTTTT.

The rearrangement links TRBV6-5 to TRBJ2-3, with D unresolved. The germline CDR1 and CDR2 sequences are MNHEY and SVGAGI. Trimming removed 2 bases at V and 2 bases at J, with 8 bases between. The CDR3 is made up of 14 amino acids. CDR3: CASSYSRYTDTQYF. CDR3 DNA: TGTGCCAGCAGTTACAGCCGCTACACAGATACGCAGTATTTT.

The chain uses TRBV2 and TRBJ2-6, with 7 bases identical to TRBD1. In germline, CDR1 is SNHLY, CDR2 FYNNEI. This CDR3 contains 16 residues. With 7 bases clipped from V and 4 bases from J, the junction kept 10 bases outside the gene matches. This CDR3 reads CASKGARETGANVLTF. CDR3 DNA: TGTGCCAGCAAGGGGGCCAGGGAGACCGGGGCCAACGTCCTGACTTTC.

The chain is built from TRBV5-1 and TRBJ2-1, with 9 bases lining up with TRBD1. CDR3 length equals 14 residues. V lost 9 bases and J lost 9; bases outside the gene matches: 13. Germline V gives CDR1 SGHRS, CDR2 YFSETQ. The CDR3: CATHPGQGNVEQFF. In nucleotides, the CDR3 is TGCGCCACCCATCCGGGACAGGGAAATGTTGAGCAGTTCTTC. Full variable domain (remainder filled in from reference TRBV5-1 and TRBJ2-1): KAGVTQTPRYLIKTRGQQVTLSCSPISGHRSVSWYQQTPGQGLQFLFEYFSETQRNKGNFPGRFSGRQFSNSRSEMNVSTLELGDSALYLCATHPGQGNVEQFFGPGTRLTVL.

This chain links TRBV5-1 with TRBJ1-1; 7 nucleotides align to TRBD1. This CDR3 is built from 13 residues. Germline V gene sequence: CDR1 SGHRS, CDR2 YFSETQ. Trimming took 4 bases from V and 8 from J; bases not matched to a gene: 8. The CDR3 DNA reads TGCGCCAGCAGCCCAACAGGGGACCAAGAAGCTTTCTTT. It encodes CASSPTGDQEAFF.

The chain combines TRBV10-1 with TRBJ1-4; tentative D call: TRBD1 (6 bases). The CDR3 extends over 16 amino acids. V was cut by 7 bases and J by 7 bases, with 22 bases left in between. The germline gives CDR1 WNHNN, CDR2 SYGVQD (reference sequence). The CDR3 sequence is CASNVGTPSGGEKLFF. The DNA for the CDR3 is TGCGCCAGCAACGTTGGGACACCTTCGGGTGGTGAAAAACTGTTTTTT.

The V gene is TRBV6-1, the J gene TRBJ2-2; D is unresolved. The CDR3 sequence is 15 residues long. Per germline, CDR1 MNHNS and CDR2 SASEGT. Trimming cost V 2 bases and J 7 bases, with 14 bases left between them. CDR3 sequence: CASSEPATGYGELFF. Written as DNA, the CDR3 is TGTGCCAGCAGTGAACCCGCGACCGGGTACGGGGAGCTGTTTTTT.

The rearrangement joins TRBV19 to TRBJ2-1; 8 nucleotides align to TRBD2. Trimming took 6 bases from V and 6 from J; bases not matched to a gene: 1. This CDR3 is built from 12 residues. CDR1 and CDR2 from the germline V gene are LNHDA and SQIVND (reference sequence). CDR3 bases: TGTGCCAGTAGGGGGACTAGCAATGAGCAGTTCTTC. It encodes CASRGTSNEQFF.

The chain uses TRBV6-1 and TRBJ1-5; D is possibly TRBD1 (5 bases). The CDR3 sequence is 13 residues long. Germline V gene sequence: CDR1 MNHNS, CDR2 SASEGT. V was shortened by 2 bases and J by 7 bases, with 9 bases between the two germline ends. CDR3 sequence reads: CASSEQGEQPQHF. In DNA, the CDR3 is TGTGCCAGCAGTGAACAGGGTGAACAGCCCCAGCATTTT.

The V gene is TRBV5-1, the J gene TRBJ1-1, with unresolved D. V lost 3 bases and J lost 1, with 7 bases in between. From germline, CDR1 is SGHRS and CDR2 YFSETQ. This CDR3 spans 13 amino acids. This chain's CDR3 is CASSSDTNTEAFF. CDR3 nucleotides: TGCGCCAGCAGCTCCGACACGAACACTGAAGCTTTCTTT. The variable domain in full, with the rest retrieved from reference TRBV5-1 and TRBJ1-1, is KAGVTQTPRYLIKTRGQQVTLSCSPISGHRSVSWYQQTPGQGLQFLFEYFSETQRNKGNFPGRFSGRQFSNSRSEMNVSTLELGDSALYLCASSSDTNTEAFFGQGTRLTVV.

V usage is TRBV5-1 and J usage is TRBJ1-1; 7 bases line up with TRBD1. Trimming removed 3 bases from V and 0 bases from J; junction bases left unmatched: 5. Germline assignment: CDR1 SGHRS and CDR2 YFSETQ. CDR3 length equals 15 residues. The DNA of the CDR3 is TGCGCCAGCAGCTCCCTAGGGACAGTGAACACTGAAGCTTTCTTT. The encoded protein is CASSSLGTVNTEAFF. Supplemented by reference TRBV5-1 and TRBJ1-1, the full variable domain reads KAGVTQTPRYLIKTRGQQVTLSCSPISGHRSVSWYQQTPGQGLQFLFEYFSETQRNKGNFPGRFSGRQFSNSRSEMNVSTLELGDSALYLCASSSLGTVNTEAFFGQGTRLTVV.

DNA of the CDR3: TGTGCCAGCAGCCCTCGGGGAGGGGGCGGGGAGCTGTTTTTT. Translating it yields CASSPRGGGGELFF. V gene TRBV9 combines with J gene TRBJ2-2; tentative D call: TRBD2 (7 bases). The V gene's germline CDR1 is SGDLS and CDR2 YYNGEE. The ends were cut back, 4 bases at V and 7 bases at J, with 14 bases in the middle. The CDR3 loop spans 14 amino acids.

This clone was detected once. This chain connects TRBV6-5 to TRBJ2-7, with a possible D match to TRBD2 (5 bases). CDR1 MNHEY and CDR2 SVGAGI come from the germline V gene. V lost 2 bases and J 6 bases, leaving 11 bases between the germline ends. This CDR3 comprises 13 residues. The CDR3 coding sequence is TGTGCCAGCAGTTACCTTAAAGGGAGCGAGCAGTACTTC. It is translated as CASSYLKGSEQYF.

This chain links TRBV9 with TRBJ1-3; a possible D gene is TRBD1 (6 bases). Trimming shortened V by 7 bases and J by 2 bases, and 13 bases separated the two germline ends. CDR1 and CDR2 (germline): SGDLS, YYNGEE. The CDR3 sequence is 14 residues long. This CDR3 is CASRREGAGNTIYF. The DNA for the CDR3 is TGTGCCAGCCGCCGAGAGGGGGCTGGAAACACCATATATTTT.

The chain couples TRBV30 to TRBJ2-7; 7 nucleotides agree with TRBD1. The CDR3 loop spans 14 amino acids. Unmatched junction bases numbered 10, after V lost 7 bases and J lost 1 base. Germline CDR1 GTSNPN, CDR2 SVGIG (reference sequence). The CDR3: CALRGGRGSYEQYF. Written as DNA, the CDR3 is TGTGCCTTGAGGGGTGGCAGGGGGTCCTACGAGCAGTACTTC.

Here the CDR3 reads CASSWGLAGGATYEQYF. Written as DNA, the CDR3 is TGTGCCAGCAGCTGGGGACTAGCGGGGGGGGCTACCTACGAGCAGTACTTC. The chain is built from TRBV7-8 and TRBJ2-7, with TRBD2 matching 16 bases. This CDR3 has 17 residues. Trimming at V came to 4 bases and at J to 2 bases, leaving 5 bases not matched to a gene. Germline-derived CDR1 and CDR2 are SGHVS and FQNEAQ.

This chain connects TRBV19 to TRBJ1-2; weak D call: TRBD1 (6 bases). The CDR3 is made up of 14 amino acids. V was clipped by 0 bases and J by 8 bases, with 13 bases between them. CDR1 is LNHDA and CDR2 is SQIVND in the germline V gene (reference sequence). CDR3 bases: TGTGCCAGTAGTATAGACACAGGGATGGAGGGCTACACCTTC. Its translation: CASSIDTGMEGYTF.

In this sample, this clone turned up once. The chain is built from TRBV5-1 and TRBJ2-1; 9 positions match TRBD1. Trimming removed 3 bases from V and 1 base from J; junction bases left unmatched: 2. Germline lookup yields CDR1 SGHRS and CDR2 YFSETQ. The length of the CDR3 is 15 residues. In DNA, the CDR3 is TGCGCCAGCAGCTCGGACAGGGGATCCTACAATGAGCAGTTCTTC. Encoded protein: CASSSDRGSYNEQFF.

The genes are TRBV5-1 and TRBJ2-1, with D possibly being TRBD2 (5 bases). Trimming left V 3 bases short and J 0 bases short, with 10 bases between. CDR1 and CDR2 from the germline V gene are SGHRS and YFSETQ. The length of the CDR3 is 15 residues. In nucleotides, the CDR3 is TGCGCCAGCAGCTGGACTGAGAGCTCCTACAATGAGCAGTTCTTC. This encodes CASSWTESSYNEQFF.

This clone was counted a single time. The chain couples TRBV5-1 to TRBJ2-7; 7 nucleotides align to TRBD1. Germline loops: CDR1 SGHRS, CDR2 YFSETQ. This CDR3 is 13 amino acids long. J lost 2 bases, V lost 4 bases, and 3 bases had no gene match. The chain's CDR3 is CASSRDSTYEQYF. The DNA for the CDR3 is TGCGCCAGCAGCCGGGACAGCACCTACGAGCAGTACTTC.

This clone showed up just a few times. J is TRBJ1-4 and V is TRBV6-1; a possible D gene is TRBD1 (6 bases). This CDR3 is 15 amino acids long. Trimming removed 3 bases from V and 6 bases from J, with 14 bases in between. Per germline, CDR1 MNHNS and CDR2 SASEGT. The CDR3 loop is CASSDPARGYEKLFF. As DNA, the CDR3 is TGTGCCAGCAGTGACCCGGCCAGGGGATATGAAAAACTGTTTTTT.

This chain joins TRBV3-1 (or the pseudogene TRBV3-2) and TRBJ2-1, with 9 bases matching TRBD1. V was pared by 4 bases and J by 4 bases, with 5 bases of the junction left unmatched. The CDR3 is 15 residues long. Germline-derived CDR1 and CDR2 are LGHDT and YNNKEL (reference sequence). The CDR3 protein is CASSPTGGGYNEQFF. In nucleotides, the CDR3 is TGTGCCAGCAGCCCAACAGGGGGCGGTTACAATGAGCAGTTCTTC.

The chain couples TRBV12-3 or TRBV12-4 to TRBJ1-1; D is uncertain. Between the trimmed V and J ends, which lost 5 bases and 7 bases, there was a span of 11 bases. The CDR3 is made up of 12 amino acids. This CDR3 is CASSPGRDEAFF. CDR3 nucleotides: TGTGCCAGCAGTCCCGGACGGGATGAAGCTTTCTTT.

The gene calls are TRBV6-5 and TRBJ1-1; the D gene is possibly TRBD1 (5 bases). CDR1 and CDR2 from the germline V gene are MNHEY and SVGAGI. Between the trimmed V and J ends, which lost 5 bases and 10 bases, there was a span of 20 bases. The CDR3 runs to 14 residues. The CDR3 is CASSPPGLSSPAFF. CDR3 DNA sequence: TGTGCCAGCAGTCCTCCGGGACTTTCTTCTCCAGCTTTCTTT.

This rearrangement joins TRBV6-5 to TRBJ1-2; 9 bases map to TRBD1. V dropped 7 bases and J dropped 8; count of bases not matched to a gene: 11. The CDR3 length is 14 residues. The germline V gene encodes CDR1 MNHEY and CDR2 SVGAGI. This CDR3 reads CASMQTGTGRGYTF. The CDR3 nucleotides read TGTGCCAGCATGCAAACCGGGACAGGGCGAGGCTACACCTTC.

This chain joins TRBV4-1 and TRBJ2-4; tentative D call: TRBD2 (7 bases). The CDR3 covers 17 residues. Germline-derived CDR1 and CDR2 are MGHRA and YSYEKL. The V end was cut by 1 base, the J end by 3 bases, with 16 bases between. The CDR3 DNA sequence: TGCGCCAGCAGCCAAGTTGCGGGGGCAGCGGTCAAAAACATTCAGTACTTC. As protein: CASSQVAGAAVKNIQYF.

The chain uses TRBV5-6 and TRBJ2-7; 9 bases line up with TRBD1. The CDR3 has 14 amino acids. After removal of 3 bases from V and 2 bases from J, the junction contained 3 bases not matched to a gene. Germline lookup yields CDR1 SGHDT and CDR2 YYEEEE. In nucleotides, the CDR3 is TGTGCCAGCAGCTGGGGACAGGGTGCCTACGAGCAGTACTTC. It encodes CASSWGQGAYEQYF.

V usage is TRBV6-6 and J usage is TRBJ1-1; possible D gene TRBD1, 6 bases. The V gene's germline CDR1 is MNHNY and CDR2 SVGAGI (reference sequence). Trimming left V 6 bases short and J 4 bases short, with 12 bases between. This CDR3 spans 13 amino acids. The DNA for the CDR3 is TGTGCCAGCAGCCGAACAGGGAGCACTGAAGCTTTCTTT. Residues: CASSRTGSTEAFF.

DNA of the CDR3: TGTGCCAGCAGCCTCGGACAGGGGGGGACTGAAGCTTTCTTT. Translation: CASSLGQGGTEAFF. The chain links TRBV3-1 (or the pseudogene TRBV3-2) to TRBJ1-1; 10 bases agree with TRBD1. The V and J ends lost 4 bases and 5 bases, in that order; junction bases with no gene match: 4. The CDR3 has 14 amino acids. CDR1 and CDR2 from the germline V gene are LGHDT and YNNKEL (reference sequence).

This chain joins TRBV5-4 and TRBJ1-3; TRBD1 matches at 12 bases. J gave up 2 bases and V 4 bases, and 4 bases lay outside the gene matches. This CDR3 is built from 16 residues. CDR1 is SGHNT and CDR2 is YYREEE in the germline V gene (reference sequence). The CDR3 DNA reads TGTGCCAGCAGCCCGGGACAGGGGGCGACTGGAAACACCATATATTTT. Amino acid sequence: CASSPGQGATGNTIYF.

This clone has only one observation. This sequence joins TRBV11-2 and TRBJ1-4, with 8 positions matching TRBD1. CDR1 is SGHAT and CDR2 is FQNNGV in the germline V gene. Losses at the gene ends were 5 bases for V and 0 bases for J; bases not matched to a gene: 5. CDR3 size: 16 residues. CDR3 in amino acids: CASSTGQGATNEKLFF. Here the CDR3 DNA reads TGTGCCAGCAGCACTGGACAGGGCGCAACTAATGAAAAACTGTTTTTT. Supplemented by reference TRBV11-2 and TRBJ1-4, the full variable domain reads EAGVAQSPRYKIIEKRQSVAFWCNPISGHATLYWYQQILGQGPKLLIQFQNNGVVDDSQLPKDRFSAERLKGVDSTLKIQPAKLEDSAVYLCASSTGQGATNEKLFFGSGTQLSVL.